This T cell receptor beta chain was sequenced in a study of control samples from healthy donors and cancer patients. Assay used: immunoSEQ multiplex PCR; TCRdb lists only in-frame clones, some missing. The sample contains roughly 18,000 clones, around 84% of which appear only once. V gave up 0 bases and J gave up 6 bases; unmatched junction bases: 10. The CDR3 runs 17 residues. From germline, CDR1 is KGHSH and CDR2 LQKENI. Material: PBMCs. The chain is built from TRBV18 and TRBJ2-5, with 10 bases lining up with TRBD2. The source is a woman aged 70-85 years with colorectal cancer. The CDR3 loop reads CASSPPASGSMGKTQYF. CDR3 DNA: TGTGCCAGCTCACCACCGGCTAGCGGGAGTATGGGAAAGACCCAGTACTTC.